The rows below give T cell receptor beta chains drawn from one sample of a study of OX40 agonist ivuxolimab in advanced cancers. Sequenced by immunoSEQ multiplex PCR; TCRdb stores in-frame clones only, minus some. Counted here are approximately 58,000 clones, roughly 80% occurring once; the ten biggest clones make up roughly 1.9%. The source material was CD4+ or CD8+ T cells sorted from blood, sampled in a trial of the OX40 agonist ivuxolimab. These receptors were taken from an adult with an advanced solid tumor such as melanoma, head and neck, liver or kidney cancer. The conserved cysteine and the conserved F or W are not part of the CDR3 here. D genes are given only for firm matches.

CDR3 protein,V gene,CDR3 length,J gene,D gene
ASSLTRLARETQY,TRBV27,13,TRBJ2-5,TRBD2
ASNFGYGYT,TRBV2,9,TRBJ1-2,-
ASSRGTGGLEQY,TRBV5-4,12,TRBJ2-7,TRBD1
ASSVGGARTDTQY,TRBV9,13,TRBJ2-3,-
ASSLDEGLNYGYT,TRBV4-1,13,TRBJ1-2,-
ASSPRTSGGTSNTGELF,TRBV18,17,TRBJ2-2,TRBD2
ARSSKQGNEQF,TRBV5-4,11,TRBJ2-1,-
ASSHLTGLDGYT,TRBV4-1,12,TRBJ1-2,-
ASSLEYRDSSYNEQF,TRBV27,15,TRBJ2-1,TRBD1
ASSQEAPVRGNGYT,TRBV14,14,TRBJ1-2,-
ASSYTQGVFSGNTIY,TRBV11-2,15,TRBJ1-3,TRBD1
ASSQGSSNEQF,TRBV18,11,TRBJ2-1,-
ASSPGPKSTDTQY,TRBV5-1,13,TRBJ2-3,-
ASSEGGLRLYGGQETQY,TRBV2,17,TRBJ2-5,-
AIRPGQNQPQH,TRBV10-3,11,TRBJ1-5,TRBD1
ASSIDLSGTELELF,TRBV19,14,TRBJ1-4,TRBD1
ASGAMWGNEKLF,TRBV6-6,12,TRBJ1-4,-
ASSLRIVGLAKNIQY,TRBV5-8,15,TRBJ2-4,-
ASSTGLAGDNEQF,TRBV18,13,TRBJ2-1,TRBD2
ASRDQVNNQPQH,TRBV2,12,TRBJ1-5,-
SARHMEQY,TRBV20-1,8,TRBJ2-7,-
ASRAGTGRSYGYT,TRBV27,13,TRBJ1-2,TRBD1
ASSVGLGNEQF,TRBV6-1,11,TRBJ2-1,-
ASRGTGRQTQY,TRBV6-1,11,TRBJ2-5,TRBD1